These T cell receptor beta chains were read from a single sample in a study of CD8 T cells in ankylosing spondylitis. MiXCR, applied by TCRdb to the 5' RACE reads, yields one record per CDR3 protein. The sample holds about 250,000 distinct CDR3 sequences; roughly a third are singletons and the top ten take about 4.2%. The sample comprised blood, either unsorted or a sorted T cell fraction (not recorded which). Every receptor here comes from a male donor with ankylosing spondylitis or in good health (not recorded which). The CDR3 runs from the conserved cysteine through the conserved F or W. A D gene is named only where the DNA matches it firmly. Size tells how often a clone was seen (once, few, many) or the class of an expanded clone, and some rows leave it out.

d_gene,abundance,j_gene,v_gene,CDR3aa,CDR3nt
TRBD1,.,TRBJ1-2,TRBV7-9,CASSVGGYYGYTF,TGTGCCAGCAGCGTAGGGGGCTACTATGGCTACACCTTC
.,once,TRBJ1-1,TRBV20-1,CSGPRIGVTAFF,TGCAGTGGACCGCGGATTGGGGTGACGGCTTTCTTT
.,.,TRBJ2-1,TRBV6-5,CASSYDGGLDNEHFF,TGTGCCAGCAGTTACGACGGGGGGCTGGACAATGAGCACTTCTTC
TRBD2,few,TRBJ2-7,TRBV7-6,CASSLASGLAGYYEQYF,TGTGCCAGCAGCTTAGCCTCCGGGCTAGCGGGATACTACGAGCAGTACTTC
.,.,TRBJ2-5,TRBV10-3,CAIRGTSTQETQYF,TGTGCCATCAGGGGGACCTCTACGCAAGAGACCCAGTACTTC
.,few,TRBJ1-5,TRBV20-1,CSARRGAQPQHF,TGCAGTGCTAGACGGGGAGCCCAGCCCCAGCATTTT
.,many,TRBJ2-7,TRBV29-1,CSGTVSYEQYF,TGCAGCGGGACGGTGTCCTACGAGCAGTACTTC
.,.,TRBJ2-6,TRBV20-1,CSARGSRARLSGANVLTF,TGCAGTGCTAGAGGCTCCAGGGCAAGACTCTCTGGGGCCAACGTCCTGACTTTC
.,.,TRBJ2-7,TRBV4-1,CASSQDSGGSYEQYF,TGCGCCAGCAGCCAAGATTCCGGCGGGTCCTACGAGCAGTACTTC
TRBD1,.,TRBJ2-5,TRBV10-2,CASSEQGETQYF,TGCGCCAGCAGTGAACAGGGGGAGACCCAGTACTTC